The source of this TCR beta chain is a study of T-cell memory formation after mild COVID-19. To note about this clonotype: The antigen is not known.

Deletions cut 0 bases from V and 4 bases from J, with 11 bases between. The length of the CDR3 is 15 residues. The V gene's germline CDR1 is LGHNA and CDR2 YNFKEQ. Study results and caveats: Memory cells collected pre-infection included some clones that later responded, suggesting cross-reactive memory joined. The CD4+ clones that contracted clustered mainly within CM and EM, and the CD8+ clones concentrated in EMRA.

TCR alpha and TCR beta cDNA libraries carrying sample barcodes and UMIs were produced by 5'RACE using constant-segment primers. One entry per CDR3 protein results from TCRdb running MiXCR on the 5' RACE reads. The repertoire holds more than 250,000 distinct CDR3 sequences, with roughly 15% as singletons. J is TRBJ2-3 and V is TRBV4-2; D gene uncertain. Sequenced input: PBMCs or a T cell subset sorted from them (not recorded which). This clonotype was obtained from a man between 18 and 29 years old who had mild COVID-19 (a few samples of this study predate the infection). Cell type and time point are not known. CDR3 coding DNA: TGTGCCAGCAGCCAAGAGTTAGCTTTGTCAGATACGCAGTATTTT. This encodes CASSQELALSDTQYF.